This T cell receptor (beta chain) appears in the sequencing data of a study of blood T cell repertoires in COVID-19. Study as a whole: From T cells, B-cell-depleted T cells, or PBMCs came the material, which was cDNA or gDNA.

This CDR3 is built from 13 residues. V was trimmed by 10 bases and J by 7 bases, leaving 19 bases between them. Germline V lookup: CDR1 SNHLY, CDR2 FYNNEI. How the authors handled the data: How many nucleated cells were present was estimated from reference gene primer amplification. Clones were sequenced by immunoSEQ multiplex PCR, and TCRdb holds only the in-frame ones, with some missing. Clone size and V and J calls were adopted from that table, with D and trimming inferred from the DNA. The repertoire holds about 220,000 clones, with 65% to 90% as singletons. In this sample, this clone turned up a few times.

The clonotype was recovered from a man aged 45 to 65 with active or convalescent COVID-19. Source material: peripheral blood. This chain uses TRBV2 with TRBJ1-1, with D perhaps TRBD1 (5 bases). The CDR3 here is CATSGAEWGEAFF. CDR3 nucleotide sequence: TGTGCCACCTCTGGGGCAGAGTGGGGTGAAGCTTTCTTT.